This T cell receptor beta chain emerged from a study of cytomegalovirus exposure and HLA in healthy donors. The PCR had 60 Vbeta and 13 Jbeta primers. The assay was immunoSEQ multiplex PCR, and TCRdb's table has in-frame clones only and misses some. This table holds 150,000 to 200,000 clones, over 80% found once. Study conclusions and caveats: CMV antigen specificity was confirmed in vitro for a few CMV-associated chains. Later analysis identified 16,000 or so TCR beta sequences associated with HLA alleles, using a false discovery rate threshold of 0.05.

The CDR3 sequence is 16 residues long. The V segment lost 2 bases and the J segment 7 bases; nucleotides outside the gene matches: 7. In germline, CDR1 is MDHEN, CDR2 SYDVKM. Concerning this clone: Its target is not known.

The sequenced sample was PBMCs. The chain carries TRBV28 and TRBJ1-5, with 11 bases aligning to TRBD1. The clonotype comes from a male donor in good health and CMV-seropositive. The CDR3 sequence is CASSLRGQGARQPQHF. The CDR3 nucleotides are TGTGCCAGCAGTTTAAGAGGACAGGGGGCGAGGCAGCCCCAGCATTTT. The full variable domain, with the rest looked up from reference TRBV28 and TRBJ1-5, is DVKVTQSSRYLVKRTGEKVFLECVQDMDHENMFWYRQDPGLGLRLIYFSYDVKMKEKGDIPEGYSVSREKKERFSLILESASTNQTSMYLCASSLRGQGARQPQHFGDGTRLSIL.